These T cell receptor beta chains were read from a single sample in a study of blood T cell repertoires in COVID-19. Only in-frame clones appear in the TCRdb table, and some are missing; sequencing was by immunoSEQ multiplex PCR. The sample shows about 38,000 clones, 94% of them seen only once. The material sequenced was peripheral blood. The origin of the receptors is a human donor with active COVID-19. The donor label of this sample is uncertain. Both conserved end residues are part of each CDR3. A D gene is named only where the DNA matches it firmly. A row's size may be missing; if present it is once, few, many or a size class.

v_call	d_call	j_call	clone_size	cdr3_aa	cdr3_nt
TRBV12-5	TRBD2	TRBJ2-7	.	CASGLVGGFCSYEQYF	TGTGCTAGTGGTCTGGTGGGGGGGTTCTGCTCCTACGAGCAGTACTTC
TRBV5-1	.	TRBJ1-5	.	CASSFLGGQPQHF	TGCGCCAGCAGCTTTTTGGGGGGTCAGCCCCAGCATTTT
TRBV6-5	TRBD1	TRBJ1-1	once	CAALQTGSGTEAFF	TGTGCCGCACTACAGACAGGGTCGGGCACTGAAGCTTTCTTT
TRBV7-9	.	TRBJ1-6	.	CASSLDGGGSPLHF	TGTGCCAGCAGCTTAGACGGGGGTGGATCACCCCTCCACTTT
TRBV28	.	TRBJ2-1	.	CASRPPRSSYNEQFF	TGTGCCAGCAGGCCCCCGAGGAGCTCCTACAATGAGCAGTTCTTC
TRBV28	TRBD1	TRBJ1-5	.	CASRSSGGGNQPQHF	TGTGCCAGCAGAAGCTCAGGGGGTGGCAATCAGCCCCAGCATTTT
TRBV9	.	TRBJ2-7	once	CASSPRSGSKAYEQYF	TGTGCCAGCAGCCCCCGGTCAGGGTCCAAAGCCTACGAGCAGTACTTC
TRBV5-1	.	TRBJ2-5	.	CASSQGETQYF	TGCGCCAGCAGCCAGGGCGAGACCCAGTACTTC
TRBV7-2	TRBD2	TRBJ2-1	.	CASRFAGGLSYNEQFF	TGTGCCAGCAGGTTTGCGGGGGGTCTCTCCTACAATGAGCAGTTCTTC
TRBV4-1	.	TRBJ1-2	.	CASSPEAFYGYTF	TGCGCCAGCAGCCCGGAGGCCTTCTATGGCTACACCTTC
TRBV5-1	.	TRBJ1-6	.	CASSLAGGLNSPLHF	TGCGCCAGCAGCTTGGCGGGGGGTTTGAATTCACCCCTCCACTTT
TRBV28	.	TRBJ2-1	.	CASSLGSVNEQFF	TGTGCCAGCAGTTTAGGCAGCGTAAATGAGCAGTTCTTC
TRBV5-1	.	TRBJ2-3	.	CASSLDGQTGDTQYF	TGCGCCAGCAGCTTGGATGGCCAAACGGGAGATACGCAGTATTTT
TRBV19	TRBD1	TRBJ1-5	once	CASSPDREGGQPQHF	TGTGCCAGTAGTCCCGACAGGGAAGGAGGACAGCCCCAGCATTTT
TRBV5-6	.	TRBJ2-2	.	CASSLVPDTGELFF	TGTGCCAGCAGCTTGGTCCCAGACACCGGGGAGCTGTTTTTT
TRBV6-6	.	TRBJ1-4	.	CASSYRQATNEKLFF	TGTGCCAGCAGTTACCGACAGGCAACTAATGAAAAACTGTTTTTT
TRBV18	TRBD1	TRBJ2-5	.	CASSPRTGEKGETQYF	TGTGCCAGCTCGCCCCGGACAGGAGAAAAGGGGGAGACCCAGTACTTC
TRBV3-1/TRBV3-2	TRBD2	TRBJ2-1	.	CASSRRGLAGGPSHNEQFF	TGTGCCAGCAGCCGCCGGGGACTAGCGGGGGGGCCGTCCCACAATGAGCAGTTCTTC
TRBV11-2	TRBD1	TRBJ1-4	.	CASSPWTGTTNEKLFF	TGTGCCAGCAGCCCATGGACAGGAACAACTAATGAAAAACTGTTTTTT
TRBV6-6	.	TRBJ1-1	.	CASSYLTDSDTEAFF	TGTGCCAGCAGTTACTTGACAGATTCGGACACTGAAGCTTTCTTT
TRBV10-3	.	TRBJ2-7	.	CAISVGVRDYEQYF	TGTGCCATCAGTGTCGGCGTCAGGGACTACGAGCAGTACTTC
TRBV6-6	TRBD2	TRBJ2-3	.	CASTFGGGPGTDTQYF	TGTGCCAGCACCTTCGGGGGAGGGCCGGGCACAGATACGCAGTATTTT